A selection of T cell receptor beta chains follows, all from one sample in a study of CD8+ T cells in alopecia areata. Sequencing used immunoSEQ multiplex PCR; TCRdb keeps in-frame clones, though not all of them. Of 90,000 to 100,000 clones listed, more than 35% are singletons. Source material: CD4+ T cells sorted from blood. Receptors originate from a human donor with alopecia areata. CDR3s include the opening cysteine and the closing phenylalanine or tryptophan. D genes are given only for firm matches. Only part of the rows carry a size: once, few, many, or a class if the clone is expanded.

abundance,len,v_gene,j_gene,d_gene,CDR3nt,CDR3aa
few,16,TRBV7-9,TRBJ1-4,-,TGTGCCAGCAGCTACCAACAGGGATTTAACGGTGAAAAACTGTTTTTT,CASSYQQGFNGEKLFF
-,13,TRBV29-1,TRBJ2-7,-,TGCAGCGTTGCGCAGGGGAGGACCTACGAGCAGTACTTC,CSVAQGRTYEQYF
-,15,TRBV2,TRBJ2-1,-,TGTGCCAGCAGTGAAATCACATTTTCCTACAATGAGCAGTTCTTC,CASSEITFSYNEQFF
-,11,TRBV2,TRBJ2-4,-,TGTGCCAGCACCGTGAAAAACATTCAGTACTTC,CASTVKNIQYF
-,14,TRBV18,TRBJ2-5,TRBD1,TGTGCCAGCTCAAAGGGACAGCTACAAGAGACCCAGTACTTC,CASSKGQLQETQYF
-,13,TRBV28,TRBJ2-1,-,TGTGCCAGCAGACGCACACCCAACAATGAGCAGTTCTTC,CASRRTPNNEQFF
-,12,TRBV7-3,TRBJ2-1,-,TGTGCCAGCAGCCCCTTTAAGAATGAGCAGTTCTTC,CASSPFKNEQFF
-,11,TRBV30,TRBJ1-2,-,TGTGCCTGGAACAGAGCCTATGGCTACACCTTC,CAWNRAYGYTF
-,13,TRBV6-5,TRBJ2-5,-,TGTGCCAGCAGTTACGTCGCCCAAGAGACCCAGTACTTC,CASSYVAQETQYF
-,15,TRBV2,TRBJ2-3,TRBD1,TGTGCCAGCACTCGGGACAGGGTGGTCAGAGATACGCAGTATTTT,CASTRDRVVRDTQYF
-,13,TRBV10-3,TRBJ2-5,-,TGTGCCATCGCCACGGGGCCACAAGAGACCCAGTACTTC,CAIATGPQETQYF
few,14,TRBV29-1,TRBJ1-2,TRBD1,TGCAGCGTTGTCTCCGGACAGGGTCTTCGGGGCTACACCTTC,CSVVSGQGLRGYTF
-,15,TRBV30,TRBJ1-2,TRBD1,TGTGCCTGGAGTGTAACAACAGGGGTAAACTATGGCTACACCTTC,CAWSVTTGVNYGYTF
-,14,TRBV30,TRBJ2-1,-,TGTGCCTGGACCCGAAGACAATGGGGGAATGAGCAGTTCTTC,CAWTRRQWGNEQFF
-,12,TRBV30,TRBJ2-4,-,TGTGCCTGGAGCCCAGGGACGGGAGTGAAGTACTTC,CAWSPGTGVKYF
-,15,TRBV11-2,TRBJ2-3,TRBD2,TGTGCCAGCAGCTTCTTGTCGGGGGGGACAGATACGCAGTATTTT,CASSFLSGGTDTQYF
once,12,TRBV7-2,TRBJ2-7,-,TGTGCCAGCAGCGATGGGGTTTACGAGCAGTACTTC,CASSDGVYEQYF
-,16,TRBV5-1,TRBJ2-2,TRBD2,TGCGCCAGCAGCCACGAGGGACTAGCTCGCACCGGGGAGCTGTTTTTT,CASSHEGLARTGELFF
-,13,TRBV4-2,TRBJ2-7,-,TGTGCCAGCAGCCAGGGGGTAGGCTACGAGCAGTACTTC,CASSQGVGYEQYF
-,13,TRBV14,TRBJ1-2,-,TGTGCCAGCAGCCGAGTTTCGGGGGACGGCTACACCTTC,CASSRVSGDGYTF
-,15,TRBV19,TRBJ2-7,TRBD1,TGTGCCAGTAGTAACCGGGACAGGGGTAACCACGAGCAGTACTTC,CASSNRDRGNHEQYF
-,15,TRBV2,TRBJ2-2,-,TGTGCCAGCAGTCTGGAGGGGGCGCCGAGCGGGGAGCTGTTTTTT,CASSLEGAPSGELFF
-,15,TRBV4-1,TRBJ2-7,-,TGCGCCAGCAGCCAAGATTTAGCGCTTCTACGAGGGCAGTACTTC,CASSQDLALLRGQYF
-,15,TRBV30,TRBJ2-2,-,TGTGCCTGGAGTGTACCCCATCCGAACACCGGGGAGCTGTTTTTT,CAWSVPHPNTGELFF
-,11,TRBV2,TRBJ1-1,-,TGTGCCAGCAGTGAGCGGAATGAAGCTTTCTTT,CASSERNEAFF
-,13,TRBV30,TRBJ2-7,-,TGTGCCTGGAGTACGCCAACAGAATACGAGCAGTACTTC,CAWSTPTEYEQYF
-,15,TRBV10-3,TRBJ1-5,-,TGTGCCATCAGTGACCGGGGCTTTAGCAATCAGCCCCAGCATTTT,CAISDRGFSNQPQHF
-,13,TRBV30,TRBJ2-1,-,TGTGCCTGGAAAGCAGACTCCTACAATGAGCAGTTCTTC,CAWKADSYNEQFF
-,15,TRBV30,TRBJ1-1,-,TGTGCCTGGAACCCTCACAGGAACATGAACACTGAAGCTTTCTTT,CAWNPHRNMNTEAFF
-,14,TRBV5-1,TRBJ1-1,-,TGCGCCAGCAGCTTGGCCAGTTCGAACACTGAAGCTTTCTTT,CASSLASSNTEAFF
-,13,TRBV2,TRBJ2-1,TRBD2,TGTGCCAGTGCTAGCGGGCTCTACAATGAGCAGTTCTTC,CASASGLYNEQFF
few,15,TRBV29-1,TRBJ2-1,-,TGCAGCGTTGAACTATCGCCTAGCTCGCCCGATGAGCAGTTCTTC,CSVELSPSSPDEQFF
-,14,TRBV4-2,TRBJ2-7,-,TGTGCCAGCAGCCAACAGGGTCCCTCCTACGAGCAGTACTTC,CASSQQGPSYEQYF
-,16,TRBV9,TRBJ2-6,-,TGTGCCAGCACTAGGGACTCGCCCTCTGGGGCCAACGTCCTGACTTTC,CASTRDSPSGANVLTF
-,13,TRBV6-6,TRBJ2-5,TRBD1,TGTGCCAGCACTAACGGACAGGAAGAGACCCAGTACTTC,CASTNGQEETQYF
few,14,TRBV2,TRBJ2-2,-,TGTGCCAGCATAAACAGAATTAACACCGGGGAGCTGTTTTTT,CASINRINTGELFF
-,17,TRBV4-3,TRBJ2-6,TRBD1,TGCGCCAGCAGCCTCCGGACAGGGAGCTCTGGGGCCAACGTCCTGACTTTC,CASSLRTGSSGANVLTF
-,14,TRBV29-1,TRBJ1-3,TRBD1,TGCAGCGTTGAAGACGGGACAGATGGAAACACCATATATTTT,CSVEDGTDGNTIYF
-,15,TRBV2,TRBJ2-4,-,TGTGCCAGCATCCTACGACCCGGGAGCCAGGCCATTCAGTACTTC,CASILRPGSQAIQYF
-,14,TRBV29-1,TRBJ2-1,TRBD1,TGCAGCGTTGAACAGGGGGCGCTTCCGGGTGAGCAGTTCTTC,CSVEQGALPGEQFF
few,15,TRBV30,TRBJ2-5,TRBD2,TGTGCCTGGAGTCCCGGCGGACTAGCCGCAGAGACCCAGTACTTC,CAWSPGGLAAETQYF
-,15,TRBV6-1,TRBJ2-1,-,TGTGCCAGCAGTGACAAGGGGCTATCCTACAATGAGCAGTTCTTC,CASSDKGLSYNEQFF
few,14,TRBV4-3,TRBJ2-4,-,TGCGCCAGCAGCCAAGATCCAGGGAATACCATTCAGTACTTC,CASSQDPGNTIQYF
-,13,TRBV4-1,TRBJ2-7,-,TGCGCCAGCAGCCAAACTGGTCGCCACGAGCAGTACTTC,CASSQTGRHEQYF
-,15,TRBV19,TRBJ1-5,TRBD1,TGTGCCAGTAGTCAGGGGGTGAATAGCAATCAGCCCCAGCATTTT,CASSQGVNSNQPQHF
-,14,TRBV29-1,TRBJ1-2,-,TGCAGCGTTGCTGGAGGACTGATCCACTATGGCTACACCTTC,CSVAGGLIHYGYTF
-,14,TRBV7-9,TRBJ1-1,-,TGTGCCAGCAGCTTAGATAATCCGAACACTGAAGCTTTCTTT,CASSLDNPNTEAFF